Following are 23 T cell receptor beta chains from one sample sequenced in a study of response to subunit inactivated influenza vaccine. TCRdb analysed the RT-PCR reads with MiXCR anew, one entry per CDR3 protein. The sample lists 500,000 to 600,000 distinct CDR3 sequences; around 8% were seen once. Sequenced material: PBMCs from blood, taken about 24 months after vaccination. Source of these receptors: a man between 50 and 75 years old who received an inactivated influenza vaccine.

On this clonotype itself: A much more abundant neighbour one base away suggests this may be a read error. This chain connects TRBV20-1 to TRBJ1-1; D unclear. The CDR3 has 10 residues. Germline V gene sequence: CDR1 DFQATT, CDR2 SNEGSKA (reference sequence). CDR3 amino acids: CSVRTVETFF. For the CDR3, the DNA is TGCAGTGTTAGGACGGTTGAAACTTTCTTT.

This clonotype has a count of ten or more. One end of the junction varies from germline; a read error may be responsible. This sequence joins TRBV7-3 and TRBJ2-2; the D gene is possibly TRBD1 (6 bases). The CDR3 length is 12 residues. The germline V gene encodes CDR1 SGHTA and CDR2 FQGTGA. The CDR3 spells CASSLSSGELFF. The CDR3 nucleotides read TGTGCCAGCAGCTTATCTTCAGGGGAACTGTTTTTT.

The chain uses TRBV30 and TRBJ1-2; tentative D call: TRBD1 (6 bases). Trimming removed 5 bases from V and 0 bases from J, with 7 bases in between. Germline loops: CDR1 GTSNPN, CDR2 SVGIG (reference sequence). The CDR3 spans 12 residues. The CDR3 coding sequence is TGTGCCTGGTCAGGGGCTAACTATGGCTACACCTTC. Its translation: CAWSGANYGYTF.

The chain joins TRBV5-1 to TRBJ2-1; 12 bases match TRBD2. The CDR3 has 17 amino acids. Trimming at V came to 2 bases and at J to 9 bases, leaving 12 bases not matched to a gene. Germline assignment: CDR1 SGHRS and CDR2 YFSETQ. In nucleotides, the CDR3 is TGCGCCAGCAGCTTTACCCCTAGCGGGGGGGCCCACACTGAGCAGTTCTTC. Translating it yields CASSFTPSGGAHTEQFF.

This clonotype was picked up a small number of times. The V gene is TRBV5-6, the J gene TRBJ2-3, with 7 bases aligning to TRBD2. There are 16 residues in the CDR3. V shed 4 bases and J 2 bases; nucleotides not matched to a gene: 10. Germline V gives CDR1 SGHDT, CDR2 YYEEEE. The CDR3, as DNA: TGTGCCAGCAGCCCCTTCTTGAGCGGGGACACAGATACGCAGTATTTT. Protein sequence: CASSPFLSGDTDTQYF.

This clonotype was counted many times. The chain couples TRBV6-6 to TRBJ1-5, with TRBD1 matching over 7 bases. The germline CDR1 and CDR2 sequences are MNHNY and SVGAGI (reference sequence). This CDR3 has 13 amino acids. Losses at the gene ends were 9 bases for V and 5 bases for J; bases not matched to a gene: 7. For the CDR3, the DNA is TGTGCCAGTGCTATAACAGGGGATCAGCCCCAGCATTTT. It translates to CASAITGDQPQHF.

This clonotype was counted at least ten times. This chain connects TRBV2 to TRBJ2-1; 8 bases map to TRBD1. V was pared by 8 bases and J by 2 bases, with 8 bases of the junction left unmatched. CDR1 SNHLY and CDR2 FYNNEI come from the germline V gene. This CDR3 has 15 amino acids. The CDR3 DNA reads TGTGCCAGCGCGTTTCAGGGGGCCCCCTACAATGAGCAGTTCTTC. It codes for CASAFQGAPYNEQFF.

The chain carries TRBV3-1 and TRBJ2-1, with 7 nucleotides matching TRBD2. This CDR3 comprises 14 residues. Losses at the gene ends were 1 base for V and 7 bases for J; bases not matched to a gene: 4. Germline CDR1 reads LGHDT; CDR2 reads YNNKEL (reference sequence). The CDR3 loop is CASSQGGGGNEQFF. The CDR3 bases are TGTGCCAGCAGCCAAGGCGGGGGAGGGAATGAGCAGTTCTTC.

The table lists this clonotype with a few counts. The chain employs TRBV5-1 and TRBJ2-1; D may be TRBD2 (6 bases). The CDR3 runs to 16 residues. V lost 0 bases to trimming and J lost 2 bases, with 12 bases between them. Germline CDR1 SGHRS, CDR2 YFSETQ. The CDR3 protein is CASSLVGEVTYNEQFF. DNA of the CDR3: TGCGCCAGCAGCTTGGTCGGGGAGGTAACCTACAATGAGCAGTTCTTC.

This clonotype was observed a handful of times. The chain employs TRBV28 and TRBJ2-7; D call uncertain. V was trimmed by 2 bases and J by 2 bases, leaving 4 bases between them. This CDR3 has 12 amino acids. From germline, CDR1 is MDHEN and CDR2 SYDVKM. Written as DNA, the CDR3 is TGTGCCAGCAGTTTAAAAGCCTACGAGCAGTACTTC. Translating gives CASSLKAYEQYF.

In its sample, this clonotype was seen a few times. The rearrangement joins TRBV29-1 to TRBJ2-2; D gene unclear. Trimming took off 7 bases at V and 4 bases at J, with 10 bases between the two ends. Germline-derived CDR1 and CDR2 are SQVTM and ANQGSEA. The CDR3 runs 12 residues. In DNA, the CDR3 is TGCAGCGCCTGGAAGGGCACCGGGGAGCTGTTTTTT. Its protein product is CSAWKGTGELFF.

The chain employs TRBV20-1 and TRBJ1-1, with D tentatively TRBD1 (5 bases). The CDR3 is 14 residues long. Germline CDR1 is DFQATT and CDR2 is SNEGSKA (reference sequence). Trimming left V 6 bases short and J 5 bases short, with 19 bases between. DNA of the CDR3: TGCAGTGCCCTGGGGGTTAGGTTATGGACTGAAGCTTTCTTT. It translates to CSALGVRLWTEAFF.

This chain uses TRBV21-1 with TRBJ2-6; TRBD1, the table's D call, was not compared with the DNA. TRBV21-1 corresponds to a pseudogene. The CDR3 contains 16 residues. This chain's CDR3 is CASRGQGLAGANVLTF. The CDR3 DNA reads TGTGCCAGCAGGGGACAGGGGCTCGCTGGGGCCAACGTCCTGACTTTC.

V gene TRBV10-3 combines with J gene TRBJ2-7, with 7 bases fitting TRBD1. After removal of 6 bases from V and 2 bases from J, the junction contained 13 bases not matched to a gene. This CDR3 is built from 16 residues. The germline V gene has CDR1 ENHRY and CDR2 SYGVKD. The CDR3 DNA sequence: TGTGCCATCAGCCTATTCCCGGGACAGCCACCCTACGAGCAGTACTTC. Encoded protein: CAISLFPGQPPYEQYF.

This clonotype was detected many times. The chain combines TRBV19 with TRBJ1-4; D remains ambiguous. Germline V gene lookup returns CDR1 LNHDA and CDR2 SQIVND (reference sequence). The CDR3 spans 13 residues. With 8 bases removed from V and 8 bases from J, the gap between germline ends came to 15 bases. CDR3 region: CASDDGRREKLFF. DNA of the CDR3: TGTGCCAGTGACGACGGCCGACGGGAAAAACTGTTTTTT.

The chain has TRBV7-2 and TRBJ2-3; the match to TRBD2 covers 9 bases. With V trimmed by 2 bases and J by 0 bases, 3 bases remained unmatched. The CDR3 runs 16 residues. CDR1 and CDR2 (germline): SGHTA, FQGNSA. In DNA form, the CDR3 reads TGTGCCAGCAGCTTATCCCTAGCGGGGAGCACAGATACGCAGTATTTT. This encodes CASSLSLAGSTDTQYF.

The J gene is TRBJ2-3, the V gene TRBV5-1; D remains ambiguous. The germline V and J ends were trimmed by 3 bases and 9 bases, with 17 bases remaining between them. The CDR3 is made up of 14 amino acids. Germline V gene lookup returns CDR1 SGHRS and CDR2 YFSETQ. This chain's CDR3 is CASSSHTSSPTQYF. DNA for the CDR3: TGCGCCAGCAGCTCCCATACCAGTTCCCCCACGCAGTATTTT.

This clonotype was counted between two and nine times. This chain uses TRBV29-1 with TRBJ2-1, with 7 bases matching TRBD2. The CDR3 runs to 14 residues. J lost 5 bases, V lost 1 base, and 5 bases had no gene match. The V gene's germline CDR1 is SQVTM and CDR2 ANQGSEA. CDR3 bases: TGCAGCGTTGAAGGGGGGGGTGCCCACAATGAGCAGTTCTTC. It specifies CSVEGGGAHNEQFF.

V is TRBV29-1 and J is TRBJ2-4; D tentatively reads TRBD1 or TRBD2 (7 bases each). Germline loops: CDR1 SQVTM, CDR2 ANQGSEA. V was pared by 7 bases and J by 5 bases, with 12 bases between. The CDR3 contains 12 residues. DNA of the CDR3: TGCAGCGGAGCGGGACAGCAAAACATTCAGTACTTC. It is translated as CSGAGQQNIQYF. Full variable domain (outside the CDR3, taken from reference TRBV29-1 and TRBJ2-4): SAVISQKPSRDICQRGTSLTIQCQVDSQVTMMFWYRQQPGQSLTLIATANQGSEATYESGFVIDKFPISRPNLTFSTLTVSNMSPEDSSIYLCSGAGQQNIQYFGAGTRLSVL.

V gene TRBV7-9 combines with J gene TRBJ2-7; D is possibly TRBD1 (6 bases). This CDR3 has 16 residues. Per germline, CDR1 SEHNR and CDR2 FQNEAQ (reference sequence). Trimming stripped 3 bases from V and 2 bases from J, with 17 bases between. The CDR3 region has the DNA TGTGCCAGCAGCTTTAACAAGGGGGTCTCTGCCTACGAGCAGTACTTC. It translates to CASSFNKGVSAYEQYF.

V gene TRBV6-5 combines with J gene TRBJ1-3; D is ambiguous. Trimming stripped 10 bases from V and 4 bases from J, with 8 bases between. The CDR3 is 11 residues long. Germline V gene sequence: CDR1 MNHEY, CDR2 SVGAGI. The CDR3 DNA sequence: TGTGCCACAGAAGCCGGAAACACCATATATTTT. Translating gives CATEAGNTIYF.

Only a few counts were recorded for this clonotype. V usage is TRBV10-2 and J usage is TRBJ1-2; D is undetermined. The length of the CDR3 is 13 residues. Germline CDR1 reads WSHSY; CDR2 reads SAAADI. V gave up 3 bases and J gave up 4 bases, with 9 bases separating them. CDR3 sequence reads: CASSDFDTYGYTF. The CDR3 DNA reads as TGCGCCAGCAGTGATTTCGACACCTATGGCTACACCTTC.

This clonotype was found many times. The chain uses TRBV10-3 and TRBJ1-5, with D perhaps matching TRBD1 (5 bases). This CDR3 is 14 amino acids long. In germline, CDR1 is ENHRY, CDR2 SYGVKD. Between the trimmed V and J ends, which lost 8 bases and 7 bases, there was a span of 18 bases. The CDR3 DNA sequence: TGTGCCATCGCCCCTGAGGGCCGGGGGCAGCCCCAGCATTTT. Amino acids: CAIAPEGRGQPQHF.